The rows below give T cell receptor beta chains drawn from one sample of a study of blood T cells in healthy people across ages. A single record per CDR3 protein comes from TCRdb applying MiXCR to the 5' RACE reads. The sample shows about 1.6 million distinct CDR3 sequences, roughly 32% of them seen only once. The sequenced sample was blood. These receptors came from a woman aged 25-40 years in good health. CDR3s include the opening cysteine and the closing phenylalanine or tryptophan. Each record gives: clone size, V gene, J gene, D gene, CDR3 DNA, CDR3 protein. D genes are given only for firm matches. Some rows mark clone size as missing; the rest say once, few, many or name a class of expanded clone.

>-|TRBV6-6|TRBJ2-3|-
TGTGCCAGCAGTTACGGGGGTTTTGCCATAGCAGATACGCAGTATTTT
CASSYGGFAIADTQYF
>-|TRBV10-3|TRBJ1-2|-
TGTGCCATCAGTGGGGGGTGGCCCGAGGACTATGGCTACACCTTC
CAISGGWPEDYGYTF
>-|TRBV6-6|TRBJ1-5|TRBD1
TGTGCCAGCAGCCCCGGGACAGGGGTGGAAAATCAGCCTCAGCATTTT
CASSPGTGVENQPQHF
>-|TRBV10-3|TRBJ2-3|-
TGTGCCATCCCCGCCGAAGCAGGGAATGGTACGCAGTATTTT
CAIPAEAGNGTQYF
>few|TRBV20-1|TRBJ2-5|TRBD1
TGCAGTGCTGACAGGGGGCTAAGGGAGCAGTACTTC
CSADRGLREQYF
>many|TRBV20-1|TRBJ2-5|TRBD2
TGCAGTGCTTTCGACGGGGGGAAAAACCAAGAGACCCAGTACTTC
CSAFDGGKNQETQYF
>few|TRBV4-2|TRBJ2-1|-
TGTGCCAGCAGCCTTTCTAGCACCCGGTGGGATGAGCAGTTCTTC
CASSLSSTRWDEQFF
>-|TRBV20-1|TRBJ2-1|TRBD2
TGCAGTGCTTATAACGGGGGGTCTGAGCAGTTCTTC
CSAYNGGSEQFF
>-|TRBV12-3/TRBV12-4|TRBJ2-1|TRBD2
TGTGTCAGCAATCCTTCCGGACTAGCGGGAGACAATGAGCAGTTCTTC
CVSNPSGLAGDNEQFF
>-|TRBV13|TRBJ2-1|-
TGTGCCAGCAGCTTAAAGTTCGCCCTATTTGATTACAATGAGCAGTTCTTC
CASSLKFALFDYNEQFF
>-|TRBV28|TRBJ1-4|-
TGTGCCAGCAGTTTATGGGCCAGGGTAAATGAAAAACTGTTTTTT
CASSLWARVNEKLFF
>many|TRBV5-1|TRBJ2-7|-
TGCGCCAGCAGCGGAACAGGAATCTCCTACGAGCAGTACTTC
CASSGTGISYEQYF
>-|TRBV2|TRBJ2-1|TRBD2
TGTGCCAGCACCTTAGCGGGGGGGCACGATGAGCAGTTCTTC
CASTLAGGHDEQFF
>-|TRBV21-1|TRBJ2-3|-
TGTGCCAGCAGCAAAGAACGTGTGGGAGAAAGTCCAGATACGCAGTATTTT
CASSKERVGESPDTQYF
>-|TRBV3-1|TRBJ2-7|-
TGTGCCAGCAGCCAAGTCGGGGCGCCCTCCTACGAGCAGTACTTC
CASSQVGAPSYEQYF
>few|TRBV20-1|TRBJ2-2|TRBD2
TGCAGTGCTCCTGCTCATAGCGGGAGGGCCGACGGGGAGCTGTTTTTT
CSAPAHSGRADGELFF
>-|TRBV9|TRBJ2-1|TRBD1
TGTGCCAGCAGCATTAGTGGGACAGGGAACTACAATGAGCAGTTCTTC
CASSISGTGNYNEQFF
>-|TRBV7-9|TRBJ2-3|-
TGTGCCAGCAGCTTAGCATGTGGGCACACAGATACGCAGTATTTT
CASSLACGHTDTQYF
>-|TRBV5-1|TRBJ2-6|-
TGCGCCAGCAGCTTGGGGGGCGAAGTCTCTGGGGCCAACGTCCTGACTTTC
CASSLGGEVSGANVLTF
>-|TRBV5-1|TRBJ1-6|-
TGCGCCAGCAGGAACCAACAGGGTGGGGCGCGGAATTCACCCCTCCACTTT
CASRNQQGGARNSPLHF
>-|TRBV5-1|TRBJ2-7|TRBD2
TGCGCCAGCAGCTTGGTTCTAGCGGGAGTGCGCGAGCAGTACTTC
CASSLVLAGVREQYF
>many|TRBV20-1|TRBJ2-5|-
TGCAGGGGATCTCTGCGGGTACACCAAGAGACCCAGTACTTC
CRGSLRVHQETQYF
>-|TRBV20-1|TRBJ1-5|-
TGCAGTGCGCAGGGTGGCACCAATCAGCCCCAGCATTTT
CSAQGGTNQPQHF
>-|TRBV6-1|TRBJ2-6|TRBD1
TGTACCAGCAGTGAAGCCGGGACAGGGACACTCTCTGGGGCCAACGTCCTGACTTTC
CTSSEAGTGTLSGANVLTF
>many|TRBV24-1|TRBJ2-7|TRBD1
TGTGCCACTGGACAGGATAACTACGAGCAGTACTTC
CATGQDNYEQYF
>-|TRBV28|TRBJ2-1|-
TGTGCCAGCAGTTCCCAATTGGGGAATGAGCAGTTCTTC
CASSSQLGNEQFF
>few|TRBV5-5|TRBJ1-2|TRBD1
TGTGCCAGCAGCACTCCAGGGGGGGACTATGGCTACACCTTC
CASSTPGGDYGYTF
>many|TRBV9|TRBJ2-7|TRBD1
TGTGCCAGCAGCGCGACAGGGTTAGAGCAGTACTTC
CASSATGLEQYF
>-|TRBV9|TRBJ2-7|TRBD1
TGTGCCGGCCAGGGGGCGCGGTATGAGCAGTACTTC
CAGQGARYEQYF
>many|TRBV4-1|TRBJ2-5|-
TGCGCCAGCAGCCCCACCAGACATCTGAGGCAAGAGACCCAGTACTTC
CASSPTRHLRQETQYF
>few|TRBV20-1|TRBJ2-5|-
TGCAGTGTGACGGACCTCGGGGAGACCCAGTACTTC
CSVTDLGETQYF
>few|TRBV3-1|TRBJ2-3|-
TGTGCCAGCAGCCTTCTTTCGGGGGGCCCCGATACGCAGTATTTT
CASSLLSGGPDTQYF
>-|TRBV28|TRBJ2-5|-
TGTGCCAGCACCACAACGGGGGGCCCCCAAGAGACCCAGTACTTC
CASTTTGGPQETQYF
>-|TRBV28|TRBJ2-2|-
TGTGCCAGCACCTTACTTGGAGGGGACACCGGGGAGCTGTTTTTT
CASTLLGGDTGELFF
>few|TRBV10-3|TRBJ2-5|TRBD1
TGTGCCATCAGTGAGGGCCTCACGGGACAGGGCCTGGAGACCCAGTACTTC
CAISEGLTGQGLETQYF
>-|TRBV12-5|TRBJ2-6|-
TGTGCTAGTGGTTTGGTACAATCTGGGGCCAACGTCCTGACTTTC
CASGLVQSGANVLTF
>few|TRBV5-1|TRBJ1-2|TRBD1
TGCGCCAGCAGCACCGGGACAGGGGTCTATGATGGCTACACCTTC
CASSTGTGVYDGYTF
>few|TRBV7-2|TRBJ1-6|-
TGTGCCAGCAGCTTAGTTATCAGATCACCCCTCCACTTT
CASSLVIRSPLHF
>few|TRBV10-3|TRBJ2-1|-
TGTGCCATCAGTGAGCGAGAGGGAGGTGGTTACAATGAGCAGTTCTTC
CAISEREGGGYNEQFF
>once|TRBV20-1|TRBJ2-1|TRBD2
TGCAGTGCTAGAGATTTAGGGTCTAGCGGGAATGGCGATGAGCAGTTCTTC
CSARDLGSSGNGDEQFF
>few|TRBV2|TRBJ2-7|-
TGTGCCAGCAGTGGACAATCCACCTACGAGCAGTACTTC
CASSGQSTYEQYF
>-|TRBV6-1|TRBJ1-2|TRBD1
TGTGCCAGCAGCTCCACGGGACAGGGTTGGGACGCTAACTATGGCTACACCTTC
CASSSTGQGWDANYGYTF
>once|TRBV2|TRBJ2-3|TRBD2
TGTGCCAGCAGTAAAAGGTTACGGCTAGCGGGGTCCACCGGTACGCAGTATTTT
CASSKRLRLAGSTGTQYF
>few|TRBV4-1|TRBJ2-7|-
TGCGCCAGCAGCCAGGGTACTAGAGGCGAGCAGTACTTC
CASSQGTRGEQYF
>few|TRBV5-6|TRBJ2-7|-
TGTGCCAGCAGGAAAGGGACAAACCTCCCCTACGAGCAGTACTTC
CASRKGTNLPYEQYF
>few|TRBV4-1|TRBJ2-7|-
TGCGCCAGCACACACCACGCCGGAGCGTCCCCTCCCTACGAGCAGTACTTC
CASTHHAGASPPYEQYF
>few|TRBV5-1|TRBJ2-3|-
TGCGCCAGCACCAATTTGCGGCCGGCAGATACGCAGTATTTT
CASTNLRPADTQYF
>-|TRBV9|TRBJ2-5|TRBD1
TGTGCCAGCAGCGTCGGACAGGGGCTCGTCCAGTACTTC
CASSVGQGLVQYF
>-|TRBV28|TRBJ1-6|-
TGTGCCAGCAGTCCAGGGGTAGTTAATTCACCCCTCCACTTT
CASSPGVVNSPLHF
>-|TRBV28|TRBJ2-3|TRBD1
TGTGCCAGCAGTGACCCGGGACAGGCCTGGGATACGCAGTATTTT
CASSDPGQAWDTQYF
>once|TRBV30|TRBJ1-5|TRBD1
TGTGCCTGGAGTGTTGGGACAGGAGATTGGCGCAATCAGCCCCAGCATTTT
CAWSVGTGDWRNQPQHF
>-|TRBV29-1|TRBJ1-1|TRBD1
TGCAGCATTGATTGGGGACAGGGAACAACTGAAGCTTTCTTT
CSIDWGQGTTEAFF